These 31 T cell receptor beta chains were all obtained from the same sample, sequenced in a study of graft-versus-host responses after intestinal transplantation. TCRdb keeps only in-frame clones here, not all; method: immunoSEQ multiplex PCR. The sample yields over 70,000 clones, 85% to 95% seen once. Antigen specificity for these receptors is unknown. The material was unstimulated CD8+ T cells sorted from spleen or lymph node cells, obtained before intestinal transplant. Receptors were obtained from a human donor who received an intestinal transplant.

The genes are TRBV11-3 and TRBJ1-5; no reliable D call. The CDR3 covers 14 residues. V lost 1 base to trimming and J lost 5 bases, with 9 bases between them. Germline V gene sequence: CDR1 SGHNT, CDR2 YENEEA. The CDR3 here is CASSLASYDQPQHF. The CDR3, as DNA: TGTGCCAGCAGCTTAGCATCGTATGATCAGCCCCAGCATTTT.

V and J are TRBV5-6 and TRBJ1-5; tentatively, D is TRBD1 (5 bases). CDR3 length: 18 amino acids. Per the germline V gene, CDR1 is SGHDT and CDR2 is YYEEEE. Trimming cost V 1 base and J 4 bases, with 21 bases left between them. The CDR3 nucleotides are TGTGCCAGCAGCTTGTGGGGACTATCACAGTCCCAAAATCAGCCCCAGCATTTT. Amino acids: CASSLWGLSQSQNQPQHF.

This chain connects TRBV25-1 to TRBJ2-1, with 9 bases that match TRBD1. The germline V gene encodes CDR1 MGHDK and CDR2 SYGVNS. The CDR3 contains 17 residues. V was clipped by 4 bases and J by 8 bases; unmatched bases: 15. CDR3 nucleotide sequence: TGTGCCAGCAGTGCAGGGGACAGGGTGGGGATCAATTATGAGCAGTTCTTC. It codes for CASSAGDRVGINYEQFF.

The rearrangement joins TRBV4-1 to TRBJ2-7; D not resolved. From germline, CDR1 is MGHRA and CDR2 YSYEKL. The CDR3 has 15 amino acids. The V and J ends lost 0 bases and 3 bases respectively, with 12 bases between them. In DNA, the CDR3 is TGCGCCAGCAGCCAAGAACGTGTGGATAACTACGAGCAGTACTTC. Amino acids: CASSQERVDNYEQYF.

This clone appeared once. The V and J genes are TRBV29-1 and TRBJ1-2, with a possible D match to TRBD1 (5 bases). Germline V lookup: CDR1 SQVTM, CDR2 ANQGSEA. The V end was cut by 0 bases, the J end by 4 bases, with 12 bases between. The length of the CDR3 is 14 residues. Here the CDR3 reads CSVEDWDSPYGYTF. For the CDR3, the DNA is TGCAGCGTTGAAGATTGGGACTCCCCCTATGGCTACACCTTC.

The chain carries TRBV28 and TRBJ2-7, with D unclear. With 4 bases removed from V and 6 bases from J, the gap between germline ends came to 19 bases. Looked up from germline, CDR1 is MDHEN and CDR2 is SYDVKM. The CDR3 sequence is 15 residues long. In nucleotides, the CDR3 is TGTGCCAGCAGTTCTGGGGAACATCGGTCCGTCGAGCAGTACTTC. This gives the protein CASSSGEHRSVEQYF.

This rearrangement joins TRBV19 to TRBJ2-5; D not resolved. Trimming removed 6 bases at V and 4 bases at J, with 12 bases between. In germline, CDR1 is LNHDA, CDR2 SQIVND (reference sequence). This CDR3 contains 13 residues. The CDR3 sequence is CASRDLISETQYF. As DNA, the CDR3 is TGTGCCAGTAGGGACCTCATCTCAGAGACCCAGTACTTC. The full variable domain, its missing parts supplied by reference TRBV19 and TRBJ2-5, is DGGITQSPKYLFRKEGQNVTLSCEQNLNHDAMYWYRQDPGQGLRLIYYSQIVNDFQKGDIAEGYSVSREKKESFPLTVTSAQKNPTAFYLCASRDLISETQYFGPGTRLLVL.

V usage is TRBV19 and J usage is TRBJ2-1; a weak D match, TRBD1 (5 bases). Looked up from germline, CDR1 is LNHDA and CDR2 is SQIVND (reference sequence). This CDR3 has 15 residues. Trimming cost V 3 bases and J 2 bases, with 11 bases left between them. CDR3: CASSIGAVTYNEQFF. The CDR3 nucleotides read TGTGCCAGTAGTATTGGGGCAGTTACCTACAATGAGCAGTTCTTC.

V gene TRBV6-5 combines with J gene TRBJ2-5; tentative D call: TRBD2 (5 bases). The CDR3 is 15 amino acids. Per germline, CDR1 MNHEY and CDR2 SVGAGI. The germline V and J ends were trimmed by 4 bases and 5 bases, with 17 bases remaining between them. The CDR3: CASSWRPREQETQYF. In DNA form, the CDR3 reads TGTGCCAGCAGTTGGAGGCCTAGGGAGCAGGAGACCCAGTACTTC.

The rearrangement joins TRBV28 to TRBJ1-5; 12 bases agree with TRBD1. The ends lost 5 bases at V and 5 bases at J; junction bases unmatched: 7. This CDR3 is built from 16 residues. Germline V gives CDR1 MDHEN, CDR2 SYDVKM. The CDR3: CASSHTGQGAHQPQHF. The CDR3 DNA reads as TGTGCCAGCAGTCATACGGGACAGGGGGCGCATCAGCCCCAGCATTTT.

This chain connects TRBV7-8 to TRBJ2-1; tentatively, D is TRBD2 (6 bases). With 5 bases removed from V and 4 bases from J, the gap between germline ends came to 12 bases. Per the germline V gene, CDR1 is SGHVS and CDR2 is FQNEAQ. CDR3 length: 14 amino acids. CDR3 in amino acids: CASSHRTTYNEQFF. The CDR3 nucleotides are TGTGCCAGCAGCCACCGGACTACATACAATGAGCAGTTCTTC.

This clone appeared a single time. The rearrangement links TRBV15 to TRBJ1-2; maybe TRBD1 (5 bases). The CDR3 spans 18 residues. With 4 bases removed from V and 0 bases from J, the gap between germline ends came to 21 bases. Germline CDR1 reads LNHNV; CDR2 reads YYDKDF (reference sequence). The CDR3 nucleotides are TGTGCCACCAGCAAAGGAATATGGGCGGGACCCACTAACTATGGCTACACCTTC. Residues: CATSKGIWAGPTNYGYTF.

The gene calls are TRBV11-2 and TRBJ2-1; TRBD1 agrees at 10 bases. The germline gives CDR1 SGHAT, CDR2 FQNNGV. V lost 7 bases and J lost 9; bases outside the gene matches: 6. CDR3 length: 13 amino acids. This CDR3 is CASTRTGGGEQFF. Here the CDR3 DNA reads TGTGCCAGCACCCGGACAGGGGGAGGTGAGCAGTTCTTC.

This chain links TRBV30 with TRBJ2-1; D tentatively fits TRBD1 or TRBD2 (5 bases each). Trimming shortened V by 5 bases and J by 5 bases, and 13 bases separated the two germline ends. CDR1 GTSNPN and CDR2 SVGIG come from the germline V gene (reference sequence). This CDR3 has 13 amino acids. The DNA of the CDR3 is TGTGCCTGGGGGTGGGTGGGGGACAATGAGCAGTTCTTC. It encodes CAWGWVGDNEQFF.

Details on this clone: The junction departs from germline at one end; a sequencing error may be responsible. The CDR3 loop is CASSEATSGIYSIF. The CDR3 DNA follows: TGTGCCAGCAGTGAAGCTACTAGCGGGATTTATTCGATCTTC. This chain links TRBV6-1 with TRBJ2-1; TRBD2 matches 10 bases. CDR1 and CDR2 (germline): MNHNS, SASEGT. The CDR3 loop spans 14 amino acids.

CDR3 sequence: CASSLEAYYYEQYF. In nucleotides, the CDR3 is TGTGCCAGCAGCTTAGAGGCCTATTACTACGAGCAGTACTTC. The V call is TRBV7-2, the J call TRBJ2-7; D is undetermined. CDR1 and CDR2 from the germline V gene are SGHTA and FQGNSA. CDR3 length: 14 amino acids. Trimming took 1 base from V and 3 from J, leaving 10 bases between them.

The chain joins TRBV2 to TRBJ1-5; 9 bases fit TRBD1. Germline V gene lookup returns CDR1 SNHLY and CDR2 FYNNEI. This CDR3 comprises 19 residues. The J segment lost 3 bases and the V segment lost 4 bases, leaving 16 bases of the junction unmatched. DNA for the CDR3: TGTGCCAGCAGTGGTTCTTCTTCCGGGACAGGGCCCGACAATCAGCCCCAGCATTTT. It is translated as CASSGSSSGTGPDNQPQHF.

The rearrangement links TRBV4-1 to TRBJ2-1; 7 bases line up with TRBD2. This CDR3 has 16 residues. Germline trimming cut 4 bases from V and 1 base from J; bases unmatched to any gene: 7. Germline values: CDR1 MGHRA, CDR2 YSYEKL. The CDR3 reads CASSPSGRGSYNEQFF. As DNA, the CDR3 is TGCGCCAGCAGCCCCTCAGGGCGGGGGTCCTACAATGAGCAGTTCTTC.

V usage is TRBV5-3 and J usage is TRBJ2-3, with 12 bases aligning to TRBD2. TRBV5-3 counts as an open reading frame of uncertain function. The CDR3 contains 18 residues. After removal of 4 bases from V and 0 bases from J, the junction contained 9 bases not matched to a gene. The CDR3 reads CARSPDRGLAGSTDTQYF. The CDR3 bases are TGTGCCAGAAGCCCCGATCGAGGACTAGCGGGAAGCACAGATACGCAGTATTTT.

As regards this clone: Sequence at one end of the junction differs from germline and may be a read error. This sequence joins TRBV7-9 and TRBJ2-1; D gene uncertain. The CDR3 totals 10 residues. Germline assignment: CDR1 SEHNR and CDR2 FQNEAQ (reference sequence). Here the CDR3 reads CASGLSEQFF. In nucleotides, the CDR3 is TGTGCCAGCGGCTTAAGTGAGCAGTTCTTC.

CDR3 protein: CASRRTEISYEQYF. Written as DNA, the CDR3 is TGCGCCAGCAGACGGACAGAAATCTCCTACGAGCAGTACTTC. The V and J genes are TRBV23-1 and TRBJ2-7; tentative D call: TRBD1 (6 bases). TRBV23-1 is an ORF; its function is uncertain. Trimming cost V 6 bases and J 0 bases, with 12 bases left between them. CDR3 size: 14 residues.

V is TRBV15 and J is TRBJ2-2, with D perhaps being TRBD1 or TRBD2 (6 bases each). Trimming pared 4 bases from V and 4 bases from J, leaving 13 bases between. The CDR3 length is 15 residues. The germline CDR1 and CDR2 sequences are LNHNV and YYDKDF (reference sequence). The CDR3 protein is CATSKVRGPTGELFF. DNA for the CDR3: TGTGCCACCAGCAAAGTCCGGGGGCCCACCGGGGAGCTGTTTTTT.

This clone was seen only once. The CDR3 DNA is TGTGCCAGCAGCCAAGCAGCCGGGAGCTCCTACGAGCAGTACTTC. It codes for CASSQAAGSSYEQYF. This chain uses TRBV4-2 with TRBJ2-7; maybe TRBD2 (6 bases). Trimming shortened V by 1 base and J by 0 bases, and 10 bases separated the two germline ends. The CDR3 is made up of 15 amino acids. Germline CDR1 LGHNA, CDR2 YNFKEQ.

This sequence joins TRBV15 and TRBJ2-7; TRBD2 matches at 10 bases. The CDR3 is 13 residues long. V was pared by 6 bases and J by 4 bases, with 3 bases of the junction left unmatched. CDR1 is LNHNV, CDR2 YYDKDF, per germline (reference sequence). The CDR3 spells CATRGLASYEQYF. DNA of the CDR3: TGTGCCACCAGGGGACTAGCGTCATACGAGCAGTACTTC.

V is TRBV7-8 and J is TRBJ2-1; D gene unclear. The CDR3 sequence is 16 residues long. In germline, CDR1 is SGHVS, CDR2 FQNEAQ. The V end was cut by 2 bases, the J end by 0 bases, with 11 bases between. CDR3 sequence: CASSLSVTDSYNEQFF. For the CDR3, the DNA is TGTGCCAGCAGCTTATCGGTGACTGACTCCTACAATGAGCAGTTCTTC. Combining the CDR3 with reference TRBV7-8 and TRBJ2-1 gives the whole variable domain GAGVSQSPRYKVAKRGQDVALRCDPISGHVSLFWYQQALGQGPEFLTYFQNEAQLDKSGLPSDRFFAERPEGSVSTLKIQRTQQEDSAVYLCASSLSVTDSYNEQFFGPGTRLTVL.

The genes are TRBV11-2 and TRBJ1-4; no definite D call. CDR1 and CDR2 (germline): SGHAT, FQNNGV. V was shortened by 3 bases and J by 8 bases, with 10 bases between the two germline ends. This CDR3 has 13 amino acids. For the CDR3, the DNA is TGTGCCAGCAGCTTCAACCCGGGGGAAAAACTGTTTTTT. Translated: CASSFNPGEKLFF.

CDR3 bases: TGTGCCAGCAGTCTAGCGGGAGACGAGCAGTACTTC. Residues: CASSLAGDEQYF. This chain connects TRBV7-9 to TRBJ2-5; 10 nucleotides agree with TRBD2. The J call may be wrong; the DNA end is better matched by TRBJ2-7. The CDR3 extends over 12 amino acids. Germline V gene sequence: CDR1 SEHNR, CDR2 FQNEAQ (reference sequence).

V gene TRBV27 combines with J gene TRBJ1-1; no firm D call. V was clipped by 7 bases and J by 2 bases, with 26 bases between them. This CDR3 region has 18 residues. Germline CDR1 reads MNHEY; CDR2 reads SMNVEV (reference sequence). CDR3 protein: CASIPGNSPADSNTEAFF. The CDR3 DNA reads as TGTGCCAGCATCCCGGGGAACTCCCCCGCTGATTCTAACACTGAAGCTTTCTTT.

The CDR3 nucleotides read TGCGCCAGCAGCTTGGGAGCCGGGGAGCTGTTTTTT. Translated: CASSLGAGELFF. The chain combines TRBV5-1 with TRBJ2-2; D unclear. The V gene lost 0 bases and the J gene lost 6 bases, with 3 bases spanning the gap. The CDR3 runs to 12 residues. CDR1 and CDR2 from the germline V gene are SGHRS and YFSETQ.

The V gene is TRBV6-1, the J gene TRBJ2-7, with 9 bases aligning to TRBD2. The junction had 4 bases not matched to a gene; V was cut back by 5 bases and J by 2 bases. CDR1 MNHNS and CDR2 SASEGT come from the germline V gene. The CDR3 is 14 residues long. The CDR3 DNA is TGTGCCAGCAGTAGCGGGAGGAAAGCCTACGAGCAGTACTTC. Translation: CASSSGRKAYEQYF.

The V call is TRBV27, the J call TRBJ1-5, with 7 bases matching TRBD1. The V segment lost 5 bases and the J segment 4 bases; nucleotides outside the gene matches: 5. This CDR3 has 14 residues. Per germline, CDR1 MNHEY and CDR2 SMNVEV (reference sequence). The CDR3 loop is CASSHPGQNQPQHF. The DNA for the CDR3 is TGTGCCAGCAGTCATCCGGGACAGAATCAGCCCCAGCATTTT.